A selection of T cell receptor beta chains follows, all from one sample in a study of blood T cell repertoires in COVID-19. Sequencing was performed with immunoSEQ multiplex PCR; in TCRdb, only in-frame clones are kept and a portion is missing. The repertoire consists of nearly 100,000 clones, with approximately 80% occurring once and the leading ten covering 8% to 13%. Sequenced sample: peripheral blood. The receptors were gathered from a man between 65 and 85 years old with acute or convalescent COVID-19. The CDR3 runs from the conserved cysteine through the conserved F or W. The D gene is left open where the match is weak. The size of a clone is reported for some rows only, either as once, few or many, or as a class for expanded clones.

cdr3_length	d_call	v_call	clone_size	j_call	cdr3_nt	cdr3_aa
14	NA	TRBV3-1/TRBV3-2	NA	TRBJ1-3	TGTGCCAGCAGCCAAGCGTTCTCTGGAAACACCATATATTTT	CASSQAFSGNTIYF
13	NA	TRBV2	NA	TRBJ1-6	TGTGCCAGCAGTGAAAACAGCAAGAGTGTAGTTCACTTT	CASSENSKSVVHF
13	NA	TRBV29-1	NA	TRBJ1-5	TGCAGCGTTGAAGAGACAGGAGGTACGCCCCAGCATTTT	CSVEETGGTPQHF
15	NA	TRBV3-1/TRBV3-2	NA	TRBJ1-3	TGTGCCAGCAGCTTTACAGGATACACTGGAAACACCATATATTTT	CASSFTGYTGNTIYF
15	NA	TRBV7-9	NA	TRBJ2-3	TGTGCCAGCAGCTTACTGAGCACCGCCACAGATACGCAGTATTTT	CASSLLSTATDTQYF
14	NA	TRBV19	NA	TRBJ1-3	TGTGCCAGTAGTATTGCGGACACTGGAAACACCATATATTTT	CASSIADTGNTIYF
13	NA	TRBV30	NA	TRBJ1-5	TGTGCCTGGAGTCCCCAGGCTGATCAGCCCCAGCATTTT	CAWSPQADQPQHF
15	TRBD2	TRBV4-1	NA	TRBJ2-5	TGCGCCAGCAGCCAACTTAGCGGGAGTTTGGAGACCCAGTACTTC	CASSQLSGSLETQYF
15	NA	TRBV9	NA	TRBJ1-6	TGTGCCAGCAGCGTAGAGGTTTCAGAGGATTCACCCCTCCACTTT	CASSVEVSEDSPLHF
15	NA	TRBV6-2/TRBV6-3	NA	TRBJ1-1	TGTGCCAGCAGCATTACCGCACTAATGAACACTGAAGCTTTCTTT	CASSITALMNTEAFF
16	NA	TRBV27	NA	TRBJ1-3	TGTGCCAGCAGCCTGACAGGAGCCCCCTCTGGAAACACCATATATTTT	CASSLTGAPSGNTIYF
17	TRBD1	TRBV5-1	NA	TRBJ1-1	TGCGCCAGCAGCTTGTACACAGGGGCGGGAATGAACACTGAAGCTTTCTTT	CASSLYTGAGMNTEAFF
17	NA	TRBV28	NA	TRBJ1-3	TGTGCCAGCAGTTTTGTAGAATGGAGGATCTCTGGAAACACCATATATTTT	CASSFVEWRISGNTIYF
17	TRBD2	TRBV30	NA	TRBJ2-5	TGTGCCTGGAGTGTTGCACTCACTAGCGGGGGGGAAGAGACCCAGTACTTC	CAWSVALTSGGEETQYF
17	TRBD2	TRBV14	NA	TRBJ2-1	TGTGCCAGCAGCCAAGAATGGCTAGCGGGAGTAGTGAATGAGCAGTTCTTC	CASSQEWLAGVVNEQFF
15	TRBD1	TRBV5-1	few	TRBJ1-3	TGCGCCAGCAGCTTGGGGCGGACAGGGGGAAACACCATATATTTT	CASSLGRTGGNTIYF
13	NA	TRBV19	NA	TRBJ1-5	TGTGCCAGTAGGCCCGACTCGGCTCAGCCCCAGCATTTT	CASRPDSAQPQHF
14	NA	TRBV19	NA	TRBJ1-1	TGTGCCAGTAGTACTCTTACGAGGAACACTGAAGCTTTCTTT	CASSTLTRNTEAFF
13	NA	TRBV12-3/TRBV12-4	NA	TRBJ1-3	TGTGCCAGCACCCAAGGGGGAGAGGGCACCATATATTTT	CASTQGGEGTIYF
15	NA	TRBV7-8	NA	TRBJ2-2	TGTGCCAGCAGCTTAGCGCGCGGGGCATCTGGGGAGCTGTTTTTT	CASSLARGASGELFF
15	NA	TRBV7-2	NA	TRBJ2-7	TGTGCCAGCAGCTTAAGAGGGACTCGCGTCTACGAGCAGTACTTC	CASSLRGTRVYEQYF
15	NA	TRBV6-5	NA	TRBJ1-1	TGTGCCAGTTCTCTTTTGGGTGTCAGGGTTGCTGAAGCTTTCTTT	CASSLLGVRVAEAFF
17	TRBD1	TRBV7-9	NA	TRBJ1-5	TGTGCCAGCAGCTTAGGGTCGGGACAGCACCCGAATCAGCCCCAGCATTTT	CASSLGSGQHPNQPQHF
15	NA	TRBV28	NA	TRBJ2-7	TGTGCCAGCACCTCCCTCGGACAGACTAACTACGAGCAGTACTTC	CASTSLGQTNYEQYF
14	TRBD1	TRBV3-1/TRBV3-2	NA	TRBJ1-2	TGTGCCAGCAGCCATTGGAACAGGGGCGAGGGCTACACCTTC	CASSHWNRGEGYTF
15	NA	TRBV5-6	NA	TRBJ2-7	TGTGCCAGCAGCCTTCCCCCAGGTAGCTCCTACGAGCAGTACTTC	CASSLPPGSSYEQYF
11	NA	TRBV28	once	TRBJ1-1	TGTGCCAGCAGTGGGGGGTTAGCAGCTTTCTTT	CASSGGLAAFF
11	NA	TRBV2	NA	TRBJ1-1	TGTGCCAGCAGTGAGTTAACTGAAGCTTTCTTT	CASSELTEAFF
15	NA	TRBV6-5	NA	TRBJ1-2	TGTGCCAGCAGTTCCGATAAGACAGAATTCTATGGCTACACCTTC	CASSSDKTEFYGYTF
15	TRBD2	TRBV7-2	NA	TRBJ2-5	TGTGCCAGCAGCTCAGGACTAGCGGGGGTAGAGACCCAGTACTTC	CASSSGLAGVETQYF
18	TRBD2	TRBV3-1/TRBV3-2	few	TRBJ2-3	TGTGCCAGCAGCCAAGACATGCCTAGCGGATATAGCACAGATACGCAGTATTTT	CASSQDMPSGYSTDTQYF
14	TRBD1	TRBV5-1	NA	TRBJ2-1	TGCGCCAGCAGCCTACCCCAGGGGGACAATGAGCAGTTCTTC	CASSLPQGDNEQFF
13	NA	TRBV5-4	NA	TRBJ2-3	TGTGCCAGCAGCTTCAGAAACACAGATACGCAGTATTTT	CASSFRNTDTQYF
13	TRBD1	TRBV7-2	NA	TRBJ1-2	TGTGCCAGCAGCTCGGGACAGCGCTATGGCTACACCTTC	CASSSGQRYGYTF
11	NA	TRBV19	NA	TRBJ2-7	TGTGCCAGTAGTCTAGGAGACGAGCAGTACTTC	CASSLGDEQYF
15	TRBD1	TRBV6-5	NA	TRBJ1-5	TGTGCCAGCAGTTACTCTTGGACAGGGGAACAGCCCCAGCATTTT	CASSYSWTGEQPQHF
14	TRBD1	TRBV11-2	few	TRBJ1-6	TGTGCCAGCAGAGACAGGGGGCAGGATTCACCCCTCCACTTT	CASRDRGQDSPLHF
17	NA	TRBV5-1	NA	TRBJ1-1	TGCGCCAGCAGCTTAACAGTCACGCGCGCGGGGGACACTGAAGCTTTCTTT	CASSLTVTRAGDTEAFF
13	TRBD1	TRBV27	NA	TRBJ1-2	TGTGCCAGCAGTTTGACCGGGACAGTGGGCTACACCTTC	CASSLTGTVGYTF
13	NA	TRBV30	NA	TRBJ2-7	TGTGCCTTTTCAAACTTGGGAGGATACGAGCAGTACTTC	CAFSNLGGYEQYF
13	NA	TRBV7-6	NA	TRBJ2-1	TGTGCCAGCAGCAGAGAGCCGTACAATGAGCAGTTCTTC	CASSREPYNEQFF
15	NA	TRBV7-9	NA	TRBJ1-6	TGTGCCAGCAGCTTAGGGTCTGGGCAAGGTTCACCCCTCCACTTT	CASSLGSGQGSPLHF
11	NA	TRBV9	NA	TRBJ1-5	TGTGCCAGCGGGTCTGGGGACACCCAGCATTTT	CASGSGDTQHF
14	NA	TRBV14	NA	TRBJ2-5	TGTGCCAGCAGCCAATATAAGGGGCAAGAGACCCAGTACTTC	CASSQYKGQETQYF
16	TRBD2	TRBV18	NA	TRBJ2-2	TGTGCCAGCTCACAACTAGCGGGGGAGAACACCGGGGAGCTGTTTTTT	CASSQLAGENTGELFF
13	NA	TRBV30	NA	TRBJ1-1	TGTGCCTGGAGTGTACGACAGGACACTGAAGCTTTCTTT	CAWSVRQDTEAFF
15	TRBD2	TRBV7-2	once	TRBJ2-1	TGTGCCAGCAGTCGAGGGCTAGCGGGGGGCCATGAGCAGTTCTTC	CASSRGLAGGHEQFF
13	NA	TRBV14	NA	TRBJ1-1	TGTGCCAGCAGCCAAAGTAGGAACACTGAAGCTTTCTTT	CASSQSRNTEAFF
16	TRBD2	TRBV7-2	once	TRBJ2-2	TGTGCCAGCAGACGAGGACTAGCGGGAGTAACCGGGGAGCTGTTTTTT	CASRRGLAGVTGELFF
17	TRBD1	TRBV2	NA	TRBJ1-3	TGTGCCAGCAGTGAATCAGGGGGCCGAAGCTCTGGAAACACCATATATTTT	CASSESGGRSSGNTIYF